The 20 T cell receptor beta chains presented below share a single source sample, sequenced in a study of cytomegalovirus exposure and HLA in healthy donors. Use of 60 Vbeta and 13 Jbeta primers characterized the PCR. Sequenced by immunoSEQ multiplex PCR; TCRdb stores in-frame clones only, minus some. Of 97,000 or so clones in the sample, approximately 9% were seen once. The sequenced sample consisted of PBMCs. These TCRs come from a man aged 45-60 years in good health and CMV-seropositive.

The chain carries TRBV7-2 and TRBJ1-5; 8 positions agree with TRBD1. Germline V CDR1 and CDR2: SGHTA, FQGNSA. CDR3 length equals 19 residues. With 5 bases clipped from V and 0 bases from J, the junction kept 15 bases outside the gene matches. CDR3 residues: CASSLRTGLGWGSNQPQHF. The CDR3 DNA follows: TGTGCCAGCAGCCTCCGGACAGGGTTGGGCTGGGGTAGCAATCAGCCCCAGCATTTT.

The gene calls are TRBV28 and TRBJ2-6, with 8 bases that match TRBD1. V gave up 4 bases and J gave up 4 bases; unmatched junction bases: 3. Germline CDR1 and CDR2: MDHEN and SYDVKM. The CDR3 covers 15 residues. The CDR3 spells CASSSGGSGANVLTF. The DNA for the CDR3 is TGTGCCAGCAGTTCAGGGGGCTCAGGGGCCAACGTCCTGACTTTC.

This clone was detected only a few times. J is TRBJ2-5 and V is TRBV6-5; D might be TRBD1 (6 bases). Trimming stripped 2 bases from V and 5 bases from J, with 12 bases between. The CDR3 extends over 14 amino acids. Germline-derived CDR1 and CDR2 are MNHEY and SVGAGI. CDR3 in amino acids: CASSYARGYETQYF. The CDR3 region has the DNA TGTGCCAGCAGTTACGCTAGGGGGTACGAGACCCAGTACTTC.

In its sample, this clone was seen a few times. The V gene is TRBV19, the J gene TRBJ1-2, with D maybe TRBD1 (5 bases). The CDR3 sequence is 15 residues long. V was pared by 4 bases and J by 1 base, with 13 bases between. Germline CDR1 and CDR2: LNHDA and SQIVND (reference sequence). For the CDR3, the DNA is TGTGCCAGTAGTAGGAGCGGGGACTTTAACTATGGCTACACCTTC. It yields the protein CASSRSGDFNYGYTF.

The gene calls are TRBV29-1 and TRBJ2-7, with TRBD1 matching over 8 bases. This CDR3 comprises 12 residues. V lost 7 bases to trimming and J lost 4 bases; unmatched junction nucleotides: 6. CDR1 and CDR2 from the germline V gene are SQVTM and ANQGSEA. CDR3 loop: CSGQGAGYEQYF. The CDR3 DNA sequence: TGCAGCGGCCAGGGGGCGGGGTACGAGCAGTACTTC.

In this sample, this clone turned up a few times. The rearrangement links TRBV7-8 to TRBJ2-5; 7 nucleotides line up with TRBD1. Germline V gene data show CDR1 as SGHVS and CDR2 as FQNEAQ. This CDR3 is built from 16 residues. Losses at the gene ends were 1 base for V and 4 bases for J; bases not matched to a gene: 9. CDR3 residues: CASSLGLYRGRETQYF. The CDR3 DNA reads TGTGCCAGCAGCTTAGGCTTGTACAGGGGACGAGAGACCCAGTACTTC. Based on the CDR3 plus reference TRBV7-8 and TRBJ2-5, the full variable domain is GAGVSQSPRYKVAKRGQDVALRCDPISGHVSLFWYQQALGQGPEFLTYFQNEAQLDKSGLPSDRFFAERPEGSVSTLKIQRTQQEDSAVYLCASSLGLYRGRETQYFGPGTRLLVL.

This clone was counted a few times. The chain uses TRBV9 and TRBJ2-3; 9 bases line up with TRBD1. Germline trimming cut 4 bases from V and 4 bases from J; bases unmatched to any gene: 10. The CDR3 is made up of 16 amino acids. CDR1 SGDLS and CDR2 YYNGEE come from the germline V gene. The CDR3 spells CASSPRTGDVADTQYF. CDR3 nucleotide sequence: TGTGCCAGCAGCCCCCGGACAGGGGATGTGGCAGATACGCAGTATTTT.

The chain carries TRBV27 and TRBJ2-7; TRBD1 agrees at 10 bases. Germline V lookup: CDR1 MNHEY, CDR2 SMNVEV (reference sequence). V lost 5 bases and J lost 4; bases outside the gene matches: 5. The length of the CDR3 is 14 residues. DNA of the CDR3: TGTGCCAGCAGTCCCGGGGACAGGGGTTACGAGCAGTACTTC. This codes for CASSPGDRGYEQYF.

This clone was detected a few times. The chain joins TRBV5-6 to TRBJ2-7; TRBD2 aligns across 9 bases. The germline V gene encodes CDR1 SGHDT and CDR2 YYEEEE. V gave up 1 base and J gave up 5 bases; unmatched junction bases: 4. This CDR3 region has 14 residues. In DNA form, the CDR3 reads TGTGCCAGCAGCTTGTTTAGCGGGAGACACGAGCAGTACTTC. Amino acid sequence: CASSLFSGRHEQYF.

This clone was counted a few times. The chain links TRBV5-1 to TRBJ2-1, with 10 bases fitting TRBD1. With V trimmed by 3 bases and J by 4 bases, 10 bases remained unmatched. Germline V gene lookup returns CDR1 SGHRS and CDR2 YFSETQ. CDR3 length: 17 amino acids. The CDR3: CASSSNFGQGGYNEQFF. DNA for the CDR3: TGCGCCAGCAGCTCTAATTTCGGACAGGGGGGTTACAATGAGCAGTTCTTC.

The V and J genes are TRBV6-4 and TRBJ2-1; 10 nucleotides align to TRBD2. The CDR3 spans 13 residues. The J segment lost 9 bases and the V segment lost 6 bases, leaving 5 bases of the junction unmatched. Germline V gives CDR1 MRHNA, CDR2 SNTAGT. The CDR3 DNA sequence: TGTGCCAGCAGCAAAATAGCGGGGGGTGAGCAGTTCTTC. This encodes CASSKIAGGEQFF.

This clone showed up just a few times. The chain couples TRBV7-6 to TRBJ2-2; 10 bases match TRBD2. CDR3 length: 18 amino acids. V dropped 1 base and J dropped 1; count of bases not matched to a gene: 6. CDR1 and CDR2 from the germline V gene are SGHVS and FNYEAQ. CDR3 sequence (DNA): TGTGCCAGCAGCTTAGTCGGCGGACTAGCGGTGAACACCGGGGAGCTGTTTTTT. Translating gives CASSLVGGLAVNTGELFF.

The chain combines TRBV19 with TRBJ2-3; the D gene is possibly TRBD2 (6 bases). The V gene's germline CDR1 is LNHDA and CDR2 SQIVND (reference sequence). V lost 4 bases and J 1 base, leaving 6 bases between the germline ends. The CDR3 has 13 amino acids. The CDR3 loop reads CASSRGGTDTQYF. CDR3 DNA: TGTGCCAGTAGTAGGGGGGGCACAGATACGCAGTATTTT.

Only a few counts were recorded for this clone. This specimen includes other DNA sequences encoding the same CDR3. This chain connects TRBV6-5 to TRBJ2-7; no clear D gene. V was shortened by 2 bases and J by 4 bases, with 9 bases between the two germline ends. The CDR3 length is 13 residues. Germline assignment: CDR1 MNHEY and CDR2 SVGAGI. The chain's CDR3 is CASSYSRGYEQYF. The CDR3 DNA follows: TGTGCCAGCAGTTACAGTCGAGGTTACGAGCAGTACTTC.

In this sample, this clone turned up a few times. For the CDR3, the DNA is TGTGCCAGCAGCGGCACTCGGGCTGAAGCTTTCTTT. This codes for CASSGTRAEAFF. The chain couples TRBV5-4 to TRBJ1-1; D remains ambiguous. This CDR3 is 12 amino acids long. CDR1 is SGHNT and CDR2 is YYREEE in the germline V gene (reference sequence). Trimming removed 4 bases at V and 6 bases at J, with 10 bases between.

This clone was observed at least ten times. Sequence at one end of the junction differs from germline and may be a read error. The chain combines TRBV5-1 with TRBJ2-7; D is unclear. This CDR3 is 12 amino acids long. CDR1 and CDR2 (germline): SGHRS, YFSETQ. Here the CDR3 DNA reads TGCGCCAGCAGCTTCTCGGCAGGCTCTTTCCACTTC. This gives the protein CASSFSAGSFHF. The variable domain in full, completed from reference TRBV5-1 and TRBJ2-7, reads KAGVTQTPRYLIKTRGQQVTLSCSPISGHRSVSWYQQTPGQGLQFLFEYFSETQRNKGNFPGRFSGRQFSNSRSEMNVSTLELGDSALYLCASSFSAGSFHFGPGTRLTVT.

The gene calls are TRBV6-5 and TRBJ2-7; 7 bases line up with TRBD1. The CDR3 extends over 13 amino acids. V trimming: 5 bases; J trimming: 3 bases; junction bases outside the gene matches: 4. Germline loops: CDR1 MNHEY, CDR2 SVGAGI. For the CDR3, the DNA is TGTGCCAGCAGTGAAGGACAGGTCTACGAGCAGTACTTC. Translating gives CASSEGQVYEQYF.

The V and J genes are TRBV5-1 and TRBJ2-2; D is perhaps TRBD1 (6 bases). Trimming removed 0 bases at V and 1 base at J, with 10 bases between. The CDR3 is 16 residues long. Germline V gene data show CDR1 as SGHRS and CDR2 as YFSETQ. The CDR3 region is CASSLVGTRNTGELFF. DNA of the CDR3: TGCGCCAGCAGCTTGGTTGGGACAAGGAACACCGGGGAGCTGTTTTTT.

This clone was observed a handful of times. The chain is built from TRBV27 and TRBJ2-7, with 7 positions matching TRBD2. The CDR3 is made up of 15 amino acids. V was pared by 5 bases and J by 3 bases, with 10 bases of the junction left unmatched. Looked up from germline, CDR1 is MNHEY and CDR2 is SMNVEV (reference sequence). The CDR3 loop is CASSPHLLADYEQYF. CDR3 DNA: TGTGCCAGCAGTCCCCACCTCCTAGCGGACTACGAGCAGTACTTC.

A few counts support this clone. V and J are TRBV5-1 and TRBJ1-2, with D possibly matching TRBD1 (6 bases). Trimming removed 4 bases from V and 7 bases from J, with 17 bases in between. The CDR3 sequence is 14 residues long. From germline, CDR1 is SGHRS and CDR2 YFSETQ. The CDR3 spells CASSRGGGPSGYTF. The CDR3 DNA reads TGCGCCAGCAGCCGGGGGGGCGGACCAAGTGGCTACACCTTC.